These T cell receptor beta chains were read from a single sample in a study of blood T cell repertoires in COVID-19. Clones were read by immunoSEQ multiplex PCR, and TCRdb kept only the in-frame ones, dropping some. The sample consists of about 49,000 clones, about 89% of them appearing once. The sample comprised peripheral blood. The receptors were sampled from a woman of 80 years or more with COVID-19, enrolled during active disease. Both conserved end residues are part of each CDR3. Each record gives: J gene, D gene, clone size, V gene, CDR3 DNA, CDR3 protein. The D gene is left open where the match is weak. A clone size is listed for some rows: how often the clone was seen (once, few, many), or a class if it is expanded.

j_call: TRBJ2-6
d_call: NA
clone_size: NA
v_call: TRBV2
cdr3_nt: TGTGCCAGCAGTAGGGACTCAAGCTCTGGGGCCAACGTCCTGACTTTC
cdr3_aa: CASSRDSSSGANVLTF

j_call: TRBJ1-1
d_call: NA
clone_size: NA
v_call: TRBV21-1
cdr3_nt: TGTGCCAGCAGCAAAGCGCTATCCCCGCGGGACACTGAAGCTTTCTTT
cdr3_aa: CASSKALSPRDTEAFF

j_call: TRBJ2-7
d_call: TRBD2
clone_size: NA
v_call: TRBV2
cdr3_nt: TGTGCCAGCAGTGAGGTACCGGGGGGACTAGCGGGAGAGGGACCGCAGTACTTC
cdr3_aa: CASSEVPGGLAGEGPQYF

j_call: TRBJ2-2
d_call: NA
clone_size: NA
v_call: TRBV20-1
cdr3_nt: TGCAGTGCTAGTCCACAGCTGACCGGGGAGCTGTTTTTT
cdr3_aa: CSASPQLTGELFF

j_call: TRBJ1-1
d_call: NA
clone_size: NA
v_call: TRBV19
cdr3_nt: TGTGCCACTTCGACAGGCCTCGAGTTTGCTGAAGCTTTCTTT
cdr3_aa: CATSTGLEFAEAFF

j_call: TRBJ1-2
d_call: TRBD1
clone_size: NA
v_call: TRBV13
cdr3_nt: TGTGCCAGCAGCTCCCGGACAGGGTATGGCTACACCTTC
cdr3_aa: CASSSRTGYGYTF

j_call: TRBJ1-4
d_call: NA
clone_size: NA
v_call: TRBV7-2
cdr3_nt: TGTGCCAGCAGCTCTGTGGACAGTGCCGAAAAACTGTTTTTT
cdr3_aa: CASSSVDSAEKLFF

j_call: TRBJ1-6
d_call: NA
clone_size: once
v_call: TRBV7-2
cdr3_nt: TGTGCCAGCAGCTTAGCGGGGGGAGGGGCGGGCTCACCCCTCCACTTT
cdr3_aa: CASSLAGGGAGSPLHF

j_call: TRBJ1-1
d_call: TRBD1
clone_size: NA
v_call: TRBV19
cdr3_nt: TGTGCCAGTAGTATAACAGGGGCGAACACTGAAGCTTTCTTT
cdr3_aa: CASSITGANTEAFF

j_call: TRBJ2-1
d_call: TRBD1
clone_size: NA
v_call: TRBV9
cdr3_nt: TGTGCCAGCAGCGTAGAACAGGGGACCTACAATGAGCAGTTCTTC
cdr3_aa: CASSVEQGTYNEQFF

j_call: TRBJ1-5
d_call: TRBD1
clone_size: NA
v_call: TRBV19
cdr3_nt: TGTGCCAGTAGTATAGACAGGGGGAGGAATCAGCCCCAGCATTTT
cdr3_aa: CASSIDRGRNQPQHF

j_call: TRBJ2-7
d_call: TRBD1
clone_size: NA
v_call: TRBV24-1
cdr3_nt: TGTGCCACCTCCGGGACAGAAGCCTACGAGCAGTACTTC
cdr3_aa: CATSGTEAYEQYF

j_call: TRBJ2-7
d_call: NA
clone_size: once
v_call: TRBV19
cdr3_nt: TGTGCCAGTAGTACCACCTCTCGGACAGCCTACGAGCAGTACTTC
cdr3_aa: CASSTTSRTAYEQYF

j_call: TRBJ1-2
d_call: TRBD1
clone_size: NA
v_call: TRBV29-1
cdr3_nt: TGCAGCGTTGGGCGGACAGGGGGTAACTATGGCTACACCTTC
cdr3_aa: CSVGRTGGNYGYTF

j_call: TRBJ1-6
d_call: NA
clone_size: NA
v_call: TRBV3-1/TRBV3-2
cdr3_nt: TGTGCCAGCAGAACTACGGGCAGGGTATCACCCCTCCACTTT
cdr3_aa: CASRTTGRVSPLHF

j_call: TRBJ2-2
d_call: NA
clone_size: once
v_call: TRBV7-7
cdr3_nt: TGTGCTAGCAGCCAGACTAACACCGGGGAGCTGTTTTTT
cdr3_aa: CASSQTNTGELFF

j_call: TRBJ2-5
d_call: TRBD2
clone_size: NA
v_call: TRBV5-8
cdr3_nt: TGTGCCAGCAGCGGACTAGCGGGGGGCACATCGGAGACCCAGTACTTC
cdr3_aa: CASSGLAGGTSETQYF

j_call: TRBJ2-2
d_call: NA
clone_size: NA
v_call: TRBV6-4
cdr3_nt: TGTGCCAGCAGTGACAGCCTTACCGGGGAGCTGTTTTTT
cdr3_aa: CASSDSLTGELFF

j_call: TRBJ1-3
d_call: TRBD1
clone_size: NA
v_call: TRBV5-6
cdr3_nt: TGTGCCAGCAGCTCAGACAGGGGCCATAGAAACACCATATATTTT
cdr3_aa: CASSSDRGHRNTIYF

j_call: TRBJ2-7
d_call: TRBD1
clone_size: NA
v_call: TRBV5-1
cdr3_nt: TGCGCCAGCAGCTTAACAGGGGCTCAGTCCTACGAGCAGTACTTC
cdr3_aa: CASSLTGAQSYEQYF

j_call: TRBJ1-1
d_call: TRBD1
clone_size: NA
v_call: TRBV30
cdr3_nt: TGTGCCTGGAGTCGACAGGGAGACACTGAAGCTTTCTTT
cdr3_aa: CAWSRQGDTEAFF

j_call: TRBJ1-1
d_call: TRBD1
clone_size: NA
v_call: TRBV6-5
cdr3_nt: TGTGCCAGCAGGAGGACAGGGGACACTGAAGCTTTCTTT
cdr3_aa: CASRRTGDTEAFF